This T cell receptor (beta chain) comes out of a study of PD-1 blockade in mismatch repair-deficient tumors. About the research overall: Patients had 12 to 13 mismatch repair-deficient cancer types and were previously treated and progressing.

This clone was picked up a small number of times. Its cognate antigen is unknown. Its ends do not fully match the called genes, so a read error is possible. Study-wide results and caveats: Tumor-resident clones, often undetectable pretreatment in blood, expanded then contracted after pembrolizumab.

Mismatch repair deficiency was confirmed in all patients, by PCR or immunohistochemistry. Three pembrolizumab responders had their TCRs sequenced. CDR1 is SGHAT, CDR2 FQNNGV, per germline. The CDR3 consists of 16 residues. Some clones are missing from TCRdb's copy, which holds only in-frame ones; the method was immunoSEQ multiplex PCR. The sample includes about 9,400 clones, approximately 85% seen only once; the top ten take around 0.91%. The J gene is TRBJ2-7, the V gene TRBV11-2, with a possible D match to TRBD2 (6 bases). The sequence derives from an adult with mismatch repair-deficient cancer. Sequenced material: PBMCs, taken about 47 weeks after starting pembrolizumab. CDR3 in DNA: TGTGCCAGCAGCATAGACGGCGGGATGGGGACCTACGAGCAGTACTTC. The encoded protein is CASSIDGGMGTYEQYF.